The rows below give T cell receptor beta chains drawn from one sample of a study of blood T cell repertoires in COVID-19. Sequenced by immunoSEQ multiplex PCR; TCRdb stores in-frame clones only, minus some. The table includes around 220,000 clones, more than 60% detected once. The specimen sequenced was peripheral blood. The receptors originated from a woman aged 40 to 50 with active or convalescent COVID-19. Each CDR3 is given with its conserved first and last residue. The order of the fields is clone size, V gene, D gene, J gene, CDR3 DNA, CDR3 protein. The D gene is left open where the match is weak. The size of a clone is reported for some rows only, either as once, few or many, or as a class for expanded clones.

abundance: -
v_gene: TRBV4-1
d_gene: -
j_gene: TRBJ2-1
CDR3nt: TGCGCCAGCAGCCGCTCAACCAGCTCCTACAATGAGCAGTTCTTC
CDR3aa: CASSRSTSSYNEQFF

abundance: -
v_gene: TRBV25-1
d_gene: -
j_gene: TRBJ1-4
CDR3nt: TGTGCCAGCAGTGAAGATGGAGGAAAACTGTTTTTT
CDR3aa: CASSEDGGKLFF

abundance: -
v_gene: TRBV6-1
d_gene: TRBD1
j_gene: TRBJ1-5
CDR3nt: TGTGCCAGCAGTGAAGCAGTGGGGACAGGGTCTACCCCCCAGCATTTT
CDR3aa: CASSEAVGTGSTPQHF

abundance: -
v_gene: TRBV6-2/TRBV6-3
d_gene: -
j_gene: TRBJ2-5
CDR3nt: TGTGCCAGCAGTTACGGGGCGGGGCGAGAGACCCAGTACTTC
CDR3aa: CASSYGAGRETQYF

abundance: -
v_gene: TRBV3-1/TRBV3-2
d_gene: -
j_gene: TRBJ2-5
CDR3nt: TGTGCCAGCAGTTACGGGGGACAGCAAGAGACCCAGTACTTC
CDR3aa: CASSYGGQQETQYF

abundance: -
v_gene: TRBV4-1
d_gene: -
j_gene: TRBJ2-2
CDR3nt: TGCGCCAGCAGCCAAGTATTATTAGCCTCAAACACCGGGGAGCTGTTTTTT
CDR3aa: CASSQVLLASNTGELFF

abundance: -
v_gene: TRBV4-1
d_gene: -
j_gene: TRBJ1-3
CDR3nt: TGCGCCAGCAGCCAAGCCAGGGTTAGAAACACCATATATTTT
CDR3aa: CASSQARVRNTIYF

abundance: -
v_gene: TRBV5-1
d_gene: -
j_gene: TRBJ1-1
CDR3nt: TGCGCCAGCAGCTTGTCCCTGAGGAACACTGAAGCTTTCTTT
CDR3aa: CASSLSLRNTEAFF

abundance: -
v_gene: TRBV5-1
d_gene: -
j_gene: TRBJ2-2
CDR3nt: TGCGCCAGCAGCTTTACAGGGATCGGGGAGCTGTTTTTT
CDR3aa: CASSFTGIGELFF

abundance: -
v_gene: TRBV10-1
d_gene: TRBD1
j_gene: TRBJ2-3
CDR3nt: TGCGCCAGCAGTGATCCAAAACAGGGGACAGATACGCAGTATTTT
CDR3aa: CASSDPKQGTDTQYF

abundance: -
v_gene: TRBV7-9
d_gene: TRBD1
j_gene: TRBJ1-5
CDR3nt: TGTGCCAGCAGCCACACAGGGGAGGAAGGTCAGCCCCAGCATTTT
CDR3aa: CASSHTGEEGQPQHF

abundance: -
v_gene: TRBV10-2
d_gene: -
j_gene: TRBJ1-5
CDR3nt: TGCGCCAGCAGTGGCACTAATCAGCCCCAGCATTTT
CDR3aa: CASSGTNQPQHF

abundance: few
v_gene: TRBV3-1/TRBV3-2
d_gene: -
j_gene: TRBJ1-1
CDR3nt: TGTGCCAGCAGCCAAGTTAGTCACAGGGTGAACACTGAAGCTTTCTTT
CDR3aa: CASSQVSHRVNTEAFF

abundance: -
v_gene: TRBV7-9
d_gene: TRBD1
j_gene: TRBJ1-4
CDR3nt: TGTGCCAGCAGCCGGGGACAGGTTAATGAAAAACTGTTTTTT
CDR3aa: CASSRGQVNEKLFF

abundance: -
v_gene: TRBV6-5
d_gene: -
j_gene: TRBJ1-5
CDR3nt: TGTGCCAGCACAGTGTATAGCAATCAGCCCCAGCATTTT
CDR3aa: CASTVYSNQPQHF

abundance: once
v_gene: TRBV7-2
d_gene: TRBD1
j_gene: TRBJ1-4
CDR3nt: TGTGCCAGCAGCACCGGGACAGGCGGTGAAAAACTGTTTTTT
CDR3aa: CASSTGTGGEKLFF

abundance: -
v_gene: TRBV6-1
d_gene: -
j_gene: TRBJ2-4
CDR3nt: TGTGCCAGCAGTGAAGCGAGGTGGCCAGGGGACATTCAGTACTTC
CDR3aa: CASSEARWPGDIQYF

abundance: -
v_gene: TRBV2
d_gene: -
j_gene: TRBJ2-1
CDR3nt: TGTGCCAGCAGTGAAGCTGGCCAGTTTGGGCACAATGAGCAGTTCTTC
CDR3aa: CASSEAGQFGHNEQFF

abundance: -
v_gene: TRBV19
d_gene: -
j_gene: TRBJ1-1
CDR3nt: TGTGCCAGTAGTATCCAACAGGGGAACACTGAAGCTTTCTTT
CDR3aa: CASSIQQGNTEAFF

abundance: few
v_gene: TRBV5-1
d_gene: TRBD1
j_gene: TRBJ2-5
CDR3nt: TGCGCCAGCAGCCCCGGGACAGGGGCCGAGACCCAGTACTTC
CDR3aa: CASSPGTGAETQYF

abundance: -
v_gene: TRBV27
d_gene: TRBD1
j_gene: TRBJ2-7
CDR3nt: TGTGCCAGCAGTGGGACAGGGAGATGTTTTTCCTACGAGCAGTACTTC
CDR3aa: CASSGTGRCFSYEQYF

abundance: -
v_gene: TRBV5-1
d_gene: -
j_gene: TRBJ2-1
CDR3nt: TGCGCCAGCAGCTGGCCGGGGGTTGAAAAGTTCTTC
CDR3aa: CASSWPGVEKFF

abundance: few
v_gene: TRBV29-1
d_gene: -
j_gene: TRBJ1-2
CDR3nt: TGCAGCGGCTCCGTTGGGGGGGGCGGCTATGGCTACACCTTC
CDR3aa: CSGSVGGGGYGYTF

abundance: -
v_gene: TRBV19
d_gene: -
j_gene: TRBJ2-5
CDR3nt: TGTGCCAGTAGTACCCTGTGGACAGAAGAGACCCAGTACTTC
CDR3aa: CASSTLWTEETQYF

abundance: few
v_gene: TRBV10-1
d_gene: -
j_gene: TRBJ2-7
CDR3nt: TGCGCCAGCAGTGAAGCAGGGGATACCTACGAGCAGTACTTC
CDR3aa: CASSEAGDTYEQYF

abundance: few
v_gene: TRBV7-2
d_gene: TRBD2
j_gene: TRBJ2-1
CDR3nt: TGTGCCAGCAGTCCTAAGTGGGGCGGGGGGACTAGCTCCTACAATGAGCAGTTCTTC
CDR3aa: CASSPKWGGGTSSYNEQFF

abundance: -
v_gene: TRBV18
d_gene: TRBD1
j_gene: TRBJ1-2
CDR3nt: TGTGCCAGCTCACCCCTGACAGGGAACTATGGCTACACCTTC
CDR3aa: CASSPLTGNYGYTF

abundance: -
v_gene: TRBV28
d_gene: TRBD2
j_gene: TRBJ2-3
CDR3nt: TGTGCCAGCAGTTTAGTAGCGGGGGGGAGCACAGATACGCAGTATTTT
CDR3aa: CASSLVAGGSTDTQYF

abundance: -
v_gene: TRBV11-3
d_gene: -
j_gene: TRBJ2-2
CDR3nt: TGTGCCAGCAGCTTAACTCAGGGGTGGACCGGGGAGCTGTTTTTT
CDR3aa: CASSLTQGWTGELFF

abundance: -
v_gene: TRBV5-1
d_gene: TRBD2
j_gene: TRBJ2-7
CDR3nt: TGCGCCAGCAGCTTGACTAGCGCTCTTTACGAGCAGTACTTC
CDR3aa: CASSLTSALYEQYF

abundance: many
v_gene: TRBV19
d_gene: -
j_gene: TRBJ2-7
CDR3nt: TGTGCCAGTAGTAACAGAGATCTCTACGAGCAGTACTTC
CDR3aa: CASSNRDLYEQYF

abundance: -
v_gene: TRBV29-1
d_gene: TRBD1
j_gene: TRBJ2-5
CDR3nt: TGCAGCGTTGATGTCGACAGGGGTTGGGTAGAGACCCAGTACTTC
CDR3aa: CSVDVDRGWVETQYF

abundance: -
v_gene: TRBV6-5
d_gene: -
j_gene: TRBJ1-1
CDR3nt: TGTGCCATAAGAATGAACGGGGTCAACACTGAAGCTTTCTTT
CDR3aa: CAIRMNGVNTEAFF

abundance: -
v_gene: TRBV4-1
d_gene: -
j_gene: TRBJ1-5
CDR3nt: TGCGCCAGCAGCCCCACCGGACAGCCCAATCAGCCCCAGCATTTT
CDR3aa: CASSPTGQPNQPQHF

abundance: -
v_gene: TRBV28
d_gene: TRBD1
j_gene: TRBJ2-3
CDR3nt: TGTGCCAGCAGGAGACAGGGGGGCACAGATACGCAGTATTTT
CDR3aa: CASRRQGGTDTQYF

abundance: -
v_gene: TRBV27
d_gene: -
j_gene: TRBJ2-1
CDR3nt: TGTGCCAGCAGTTTATACAGCGGATTTTACAATGAGCAGTTCTTC
CDR3aa: CASSLYSGFYNEQFF

abundance: -
v_gene: TRBV5-1
d_gene: -
j_gene: TRBJ1-4
CDR3nt: TGCGCCAGCAGCAAGACAGTAATCGCAACTAATGAAAAACTGTTTTTT
CDR3aa: CASSKTVIATNEKLFF

abundance: -
v_gene: TRBV30
d_gene: -
j_gene: TRBJ1-5
CDR3nt: TGTGCTGCCGGGGCGGGGCTGTCAGGTCAGCCCCAGCATTTT
CDR3aa: CAAGAGLSGQPQHF

abundance: once
v_gene: TRBV19
d_gene: -
j_gene: TRBJ1-1
CDR3nt: TGTGCCAGTAGTAACCCGCCCCAGGGGAACACTGAAGCTTTCTTT
CDR3aa: CASSNPPQGNTEAFF

abundance: -
v_gene: TRBV5-1
d_gene: -
j_gene: TRBJ2-1
CDR3nt: TGCGCCAGCAGCTCCACCCATACAGGTTACAATGAGCAGTTCTTC
CDR3aa: CASSSTHTGYNEQFF

abundance: once
v_gene: TRBV7-2
d_gene: -
j_gene: TRBJ2-3
CDR3nt: TGTGCCAGCAGCGCCGCTGGCGGGCCGAGCACAGATACGCAGTATTTT
CDR3aa: CASSAAGGPSTDTQYF

abundance: few
v_gene: TRBV30
d_gene: TRBD1
j_gene: TRBJ2-1
CDR3nt: TGTGCCTGGAGTCAAAAGGGGGACAGGAGCTCCTACAATGAGCAGTTCTTC
CDR3aa: CAWSQKGDRSSYNEQFF

abundance: -
v_gene: TRBV25-1
d_gene: -
j_gene: TRBJ2-7
CDR3nt: TGTGCCAGCAGTGAAGGCAGGCCGAGCTCCTACGAGCAGTACTTC
CDR3aa: CASSEGRPSSYEQYF

abundance: -
v_gene: TRBV28
d_gene: TRBD1
j_gene: TRBJ1-2
CDR3nt: TGTGCCAGCACTTCACCAGGACAGGGGTCCTATGGCTACACCTTC
CDR3aa: CASTSPGQGSYGYTF

abundance: -
v_gene: TRBV5-6
d_gene: -
j_gene: TRBJ2-1
CDR3nt: TGTGCCAGCAGCTTGGGGGACTCTTACAATGAGCAGTTCTTC
CDR3aa: CASSLGDSYNEQFF

abundance: -
v_gene: TRBV24-1
d_gene: -
j_gene: TRBJ1-5
CDR3nt: TGTGCCACCAGTGATGCCCGGGACTACAATCAGCCCCAGCATTTT
CDR3aa: CATSDARDYNQPQHF

abundance: -
v_gene: TRBV29-1
d_gene: TRBD2
j_gene: TRBJ2-7
CDR3nt: TGCAGCGTTGGGACTAGCGGGGGCTACGAGCAGTACTTC
CDR3aa: CSVGTSGGYEQYF

abundance: -
v_gene: TRBV7-2
d_gene: -
j_gene: TRBJ1-2
CDR3nt: TGTGCCAGCAGCTTAGCGAGCGGGGGTTATGGCTACACCTTC
CDR3aa: CASSLASGGYGYTF

abundance: -
v_gene: TRBV10-3
d_gene: -
j_gene: TRBJ1-3
CDR3nt: TGTGCCATCAGGCCAGAAACACATCGCTCTGGAAACACCATATATTTT
CDR3aa: CAIRPETHRSGNTIYF